The 17 T cell receptor beta chains below come from one sample, sequenced in a study of CD8+CD57+ T cells in acquired aplastic anemia. TCR beta VDJ combinations and CDR3 sequences were profiled from genomic DNA. TCRdb analysed the reads with MiXCR anew, one entry per CDR3 protein. The sample carries roughly 160,000 distinct CDR3 sequences, over 70% recorded once. The sequenced patients had an expansion of CD8+CD57+ cells seen by flow cytometry. The sequenced sample was sorted CD4+, CD8+, or CD8+CD57+ T cells (not recorded which) from PBMCs. The receptors come from a human donor with aplastic anemia.

V is TRBV20-1 and J is TRBJ1-6; tentative D call: TRBD1 (5 bases). V was pared by 5 bases and J by 9 bases, with 14 bases between. CDR3 length equals 13 residues. Germline V gene data show CDR1 as DFQATT and CDR2 as SNEGSKA (reference sequence). The CDR3 DNA reads as TGCAGTGCTGAATACGCGGGGACTTCACCCCTCCACTTT. This gives the protein CSAEYAGTSPLHF.

This clonotype occurred once. J is TRBJ1-6 and V is TRBV5-1, with a possible D match to TRBD1 (6 bases). The germline V gene has CDR1 SGHRS and CDR2 YFSETQ. The CDR3 has 14 amino acids. The V and J ends lost 0 bases and 10 bases respectively, with 11 bases between them. The CDR3 nucleotides are TGCGCCAGCAGCTTGGTGGGGCAGGGGTCACCCCTCCACTTT. Its protein product is CASSLVGQGSPLHF.

The chain recombines TRBV2 with TRBJ1-2; D is unresolved. The CDR3 is made up of 13 amino acids. From germline, CDR1 is SNHLY and CDR2 FYNNEI. Trimming took off 6 bases at V and 0 bases at J, with 8 bases between the two ends. The chain's CDR3 is CASRPTANYGYTF. CDR3 DNA sequence: TGTGCCAGCAGACCCACCGCTAACTATGGCTACACCTTC.

The chain is built from TRBV6-2 or TRBV6-3 and TRBJ1-2; 7 positions agree with TRBD1. V gave up 6 bases and J gave up 2 bases; unmatched junction bases: 6. CDR1 and CDR2 from the germline V gene are MNHEY and SVGEGT. The CDR3 is 14 residues long. For the CDR3, the DNA is TGTGCCAGCAGCGTCGGAGGGGGCAACTATGGCTACACCTTC. It translates to CASSVGGGNYGYTF.

This chain links TRBV20-1 with TRBJ1-2; D gene unclear. The V end lost 6 bases, the J end lost 8 bases, and 19 bases lay between the germline ends. The CDR3 has 13 amino acids. Germline assignment: CDR1 DFQATT and CDR2 SNEGSKA (reference sequence). CDR3 nucleotides: TGCAGTGCGCAATCTCCGAGTATGTTCGGCTACACCTTC. It encodes CSAQSPSMFGYTF.

The genes are TRBV19 and TRBJ2-7; no reliable D call. The germline V and J ends were trimmed by 2 bases and 3 bases, with 11 bases remaining between them. The CDR3 runs 14 residues. Germline V lookup: CDR1 LNHDA, CDR2 SQIVND (reference sequence). CDR3 sequence reads: CASSITVGFYEQYF. Written as DNA, the CDR3 is TGTGCCAGTAGTATAACAGTGGGATTCTACGAGCAGTACTTC.

This clonotype was seen ten or more times. This sequence joins TRBV7-3 and TRBJ2-1; 7 bases align to TRBD2. Germline-derived CDR1 and CDR2 are SGHTA and FQGTGA. The CDR3 sequence is 17 residues long. The V gene end was trimmed by 5 bases and the J gene end by 8 bases; junction bases not matched to a gene: 18. CDR3 in DNA: TGTGCCAGCAGCCCACGCGGGGGTGGCGGGGCAGGAGATGAGCAGTTCTTC. It codes for CASSPRGGGGAGDEQFF.

The sample holds many counts of this clonotype. The J gene is TRBJ1-4, the V gene TRBV7-9; D might be TRBD1 (6 bases). Trimming took off 5 bases at V and 0 bases at J, with 19 bases between the two ends. Germline CDR1 and CDR2: SEHNR and FQNEAQ (reference sequence). This CDR3 contains 18 residues. This CDR3 reads CASSTSLRRGATNEKLFF. The CDR3 region has the DNA TGTGCCAGCAGCACCTCACTCCGCAGGGGTGCAACTAATGAAAAACTGTTTTTT.

The J gene is TRBJ2-2, the V gene TRBV7-2; TRBD1 is a possible D gene (5 bases). Germline loops: CDR1 SGHTA, CDR2 FQGNSA. The V gene lost 0 bases and the J gene lost 5 bases, with 13 bases spanning the gap. The CDR3 spans 16 residues. In nucleotides, the CDR3 is TGTGCCAGCAGCTTAGCGGCCAGGGCCCGGACCGGGGAGCTGTTTTTT. Its translation: CASSLAARARTGELFF.

V gene TRBV7-2 combines with J gene TRBJ2-3; D perhaps matches TRBD2 (7 bases). Trimming shortened V by 4 bases and J by 0 bases, and 14 bases separated the two germline ends. This CDR3 comprises 16 residues. Germline values: CDR1 SGHTA, CDR2 FQGNSA. This chain's CDR3 is CASSWGGFSSTDTQYF. The CDR3 nucleotides read TGTGCCAGCAGCTGGGGGGGCTTCTCTAGCACAGATACGCAGTATTTT.

In its sample, this clonotype was seen a few times. The gene calls are TRBV12-5 and TRBJ1-2, with 8 bases matching TRBD1. Trimming took 2 bases from V and 4 from J; bases not matched to a gene: 18. Germline CDR1 reads LGHNT; CDR2 reads FRNRAP. The CDR3 sequence is 19 residues long. The CDR3 region has the DNA TGTGCTAGTGGTTTGACAGGGGGAACTATGATTCCCCCCCCCTATGGCTACACCTTC. Translated, it gives CASGLTGGTMIPPPYGYTF.

J is TRBJ2-1 and V is TRBV20-1; the match to TRBD2 covers 12 bases. J gave up 4 bases and V 0 bases, and 4 bases lay outside the gene matches. The CDR3 sequence is 16 residues long. From germline, CDR1 is DFQATT and CDR2 SNEGSKA (reference sequence). CDR3 DNA sequence: TGCAGTGCTAGAGACCTAGCGGGAGGGCCTTACAATGAGCAGTTCTTC. Translated: CSARDLAGGPYNEQFF.

This clonotype was seen more than once but under ten times. The chain joins TRBV19 to TRBJ1-1; no clear D gene. This CDR3 is 13 amino acids long. V dropped 5 bases and J dropped 6 bases, with 13 bases sitting between them. Looked up from germline, CDR1 is LNHDA and CDR2 is SQIVND (reference sequence). The CDR3 is CASSQESNAEAFF. The CDR3 region has the DNA TGTGCCAGTAGTCAGGAGTCCAACGCTGAAGCTTTCTTT.

Ten or more counts support this clonotype. CDR3 region: CASSQDGLAPDTQYF. The CDR3, as DNA: TGTGCCAGCAGCCAAGATGGTCTAGCGCCAGATACGCAGTATTTT. This chain links TRBV14 with TRBJ2-3; TRBD2 is a possible D gene (6 bases). Germline V gene lookup returns CDR1 SGHDN and CDR2 FVKESK. The CDR3 covers 15 residues. V shed 0 bases and J shed 4 bases, with 11 bases lying between them. The complete variable domain, with remaining parts taken from reference TRBV14 and TRBJ2-3, reads EAGVTQFPSHSVIEKGQTVTLRCDPISGHDNLYWYRRVMGKEIKFLLHFVKESKQDESGMPNNRFLAERTGGTYSTLKVQPAELEDSGVYFCASSQDGLAPDTQYFGPGTRLTVL.

V is TRBV7-2 and J is TRBJ1-2; no reliable D call. The length of the CDR3 is 15 residues. CDR1 is SGHTA, CDR2 FQGNSA, per germline. The V end lost 1 base, the J end lost 0 bases, and 9 bases lay between the germline ends. The DNA of the CDR3 is TGTGCCAGCAGCTTAGTGCCTATTGCTAACTATGGCTACACCTTC. Protein product: CASSLVPIANYGYTF. The variable domain in full, completed from reference TRBV7-2 and TRBJ1-2, reads GAGVSQSPSNKVTEKGKDVELRCDPISGHTALYWYRQSLGQGLEFLIYFQGNSAPDKSGLPSDRFSAERTGGSVSTLTIQRTQQEDSAVYLCASSLVPIANYGYTFGSGTRLTVV.

In this sample, this clonotype turned up a few times. The rearrangement joins TRBV2 to TRBJ1-2; 7 nucleotides align to TRBD1. This CDR3 is 12 amino acids long. Losses at the gene ends were 5 bases for V and 6 bases for J; bases not matched to a gene: 3. Germline CDR1 is SNHLY and CDR2 is FYNNEI. The CDR3 protein is CASSTGVDGYTF. As DNA, the CDR3 is TGTGCCAGCAGTACAGGGGTTGATGGCTACACCTTC.

CDR3 bases: TGTGCCAGCAGCTTAAATCGAGGAGATACGCAGTATTTT. Residues: CASSLNRGDTQYF. V is TRBV7-3 and J is TRBJ2-3, with D hard to call. V lost 1 base and J 5 bases, leaving 7 bases between the germline ends. This CDR3 is 13 amino acids long. In germline, CDR1 is SGHTA, CDR2 FQGTGA. Drawing the rest from reference TRBV7-3 and TRBJ2-3, the complete variable domain is GAGVSQTPSNKVTEKGKYVELRCDPISGHTALYWYRQSLGQGPEFLIYFQGTGAADDSGLPNDRFFAVRPEGSVSTLKIQRTERGDSAVYLCASSLNRGDTQYFGPGTRLTVL.